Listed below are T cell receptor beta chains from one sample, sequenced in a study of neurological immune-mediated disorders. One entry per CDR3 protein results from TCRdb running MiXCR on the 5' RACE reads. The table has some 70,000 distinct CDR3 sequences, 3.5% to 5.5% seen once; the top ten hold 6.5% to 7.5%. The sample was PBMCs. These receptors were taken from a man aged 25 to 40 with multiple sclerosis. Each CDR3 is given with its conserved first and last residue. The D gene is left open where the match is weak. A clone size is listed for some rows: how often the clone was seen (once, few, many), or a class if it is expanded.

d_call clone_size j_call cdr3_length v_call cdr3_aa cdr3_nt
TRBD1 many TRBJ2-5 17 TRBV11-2 CASSLDQGARRRETQYF TGTGCCAGCAGCTTAGATCAGGGGGCTAGAAGGCGAGAGACCCAGTACTTC
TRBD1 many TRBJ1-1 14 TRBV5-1 CASSSRTGGYEAFF TGCGCCAGCAGCTCCAGGACAGGGGGCTATGAAGCTTTCTTT
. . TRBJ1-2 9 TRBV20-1 CGTDYGYTF TGCGGCACAGACTATGGCTACACCTTC
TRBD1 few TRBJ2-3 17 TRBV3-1 CASSRVPGTARTDTQYF TGTGCCAGCAGCCGAGTACCCGGGACAGCTCGCACAGATACGCAGTATTTT
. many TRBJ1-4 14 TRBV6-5 CASSYDWGNEKLFF TGTGCCAGCAGTTATGACTGGGGTAATGAAAAACTGTTTTTT
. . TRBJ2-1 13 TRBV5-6 CASSLKGADEQFF TGTGCCAGCAGCTTAAAAGGGGCCGATGAGCAGTTCTTC
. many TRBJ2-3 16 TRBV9 CASSVRFGVGTDTQYF TGTGCCAGCAGCGTGAGGTTCGGGGTCGGTACAGATACGCAGTATTTT
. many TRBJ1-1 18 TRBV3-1 CASSPSGYGRVKNTEAFF TGTGCCAGCAGCCCGTCGGGTTATGGTCGAGTGAAGAACACTGAAGCTTTCTTT
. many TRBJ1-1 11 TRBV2 CASGGGTEAFF TGTGCCAGCGGGGGGGGGACTGAAGCTTTCTTT
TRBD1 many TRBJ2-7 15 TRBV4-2 CASSRGQGLDYEQYF TGTGCCAGCAGCCGGGGACAGGGTTTGGACTACGAGCAGTACTTC
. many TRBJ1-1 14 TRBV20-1 CSARKGNGNTEAFF TGCAGTGCTAGGAAGGGTAATGGAAACACTGAAGCTTTCTTT
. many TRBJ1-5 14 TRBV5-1 CASAVGGNNQPQHF TGCGCCAGCGCCGTAGGGGGAAACAATCAGCCCCAGCATTTT
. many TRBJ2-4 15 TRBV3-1 CASSQDVGPQNIQYF TGTGCCAGCAGCCAAGATGTTGGGCCGCAAAACATTCAGTACTTC
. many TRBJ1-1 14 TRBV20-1 CSAREGGFGAEAFF TGCAGTGCTAGAGAGGGGGGATTTGGCGCTGAAGCTTTCTTT
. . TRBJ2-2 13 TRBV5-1 CASSFEGTGELFF TGCGCCAGCAGCTTTGAGGGCACCGGGGAGCTGTTTTTT
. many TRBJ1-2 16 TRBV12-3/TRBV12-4 CASSFVKQAMYYGYTF TGTGCCAGCAGTTTCGTTAAGCAGGCAATGTACTATGGCTACACCTTC
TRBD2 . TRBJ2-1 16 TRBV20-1 CSATGTSGGGHNEQFF TGCAGTGCAACCGGGACTAGCGGGGGGGGTCACAATGAGCAGTTCTTC
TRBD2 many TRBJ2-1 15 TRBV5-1 CASSGTSGGAAEQFF TGCGCCAGCAGCGGGACTAGCGGGGGGGCCGCTGAGCAGTTCTTC
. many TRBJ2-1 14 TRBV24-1 CATSDYLDGGEQFF TGTGCCACCAGTGATTATCTCGACGGGGGTGAGCAGTTCTTC
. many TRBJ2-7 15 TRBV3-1 CASSPGFKASYEQYF TGTGCCAGCAGCCCAGGGTTTAAAGCGTCCTACGAGCAGTACTTC
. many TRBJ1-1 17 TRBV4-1 CASSRTFDRQTNTEAFF TGCGCCAGCAGCCGAACTTTCGACAGACAAACCAACACTGAAGCTTTCTTT
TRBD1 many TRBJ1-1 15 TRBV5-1 CASSPSQGGKGEAFF TGCGCCAGCAGCCCCTCTCAAGGGGGCAAAGGTGAAGCTTTCTTT
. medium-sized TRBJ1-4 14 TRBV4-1 CASSPPVDNEKLFF TGCGCCAGCAGCCCCCCCGTCGATAATGAAAAACTGTTTTTT
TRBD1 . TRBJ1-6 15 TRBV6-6 CASSPPGQGDSPLNF TGTGCCAGCAGTCCCCCAGGACAGGGAGATTCACCCCTCAACTTT
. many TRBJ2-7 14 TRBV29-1 CSVEGQPHSYEQYF TGCAGCGTTGAGGGGCAGCCCCACTCCTACGAGCAGTACTTC
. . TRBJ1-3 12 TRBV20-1 CSAASSGNTIYF TGCAGTGCGGCGTCCTCTGGAAACACCATATATTTT
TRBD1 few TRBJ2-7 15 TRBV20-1 CSARGVGQGPYEQYF TGCAGTGCTAGAGGTGTCGGACAGGGACCTTACGAGCAGTACTTC
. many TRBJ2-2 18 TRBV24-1 CATSDLPQGFLNTGELFF TGTGCCACCAGTGATTTGCCCCAGGGGTTCCTGAACACCGGGGAGCTGTTTTTT
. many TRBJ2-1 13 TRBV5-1 CASSQDSSNEQFF TGCGCCAGCAGCCAGGACAGCTCCAATGAGCAGTTCTTC
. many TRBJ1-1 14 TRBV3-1 CASTHRGGDTEAFF TGTGCCAGCACCCACAGAGGAGGTGACACTGAAGCTTTCTTT
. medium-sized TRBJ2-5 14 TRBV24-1 CATSGGDFQETQYF TGTGCCACCAGTGGGGGGGACTTCCAAGAGACCCAGTACTTC
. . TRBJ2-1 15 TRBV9 CASSVGGAFPNEQFF TGTGCCAGCAGCGTGGGGGGGGCTTTCCCCAATGAGCAGTTCTTC
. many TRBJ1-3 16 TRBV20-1 CSASYGGSSSGNTIYF TGCAGTGCTTCCTACGGGGGCTCCAGCTCTGGAAACACCATATATTTT
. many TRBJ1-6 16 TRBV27 CASTPWRAGLNSPLHF TGTGCCAGCACCCCATGGAGGGCAGGGCTCAATTCACCCCTCCACTTT
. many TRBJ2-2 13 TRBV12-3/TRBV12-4 CASSLQYTGELFF TGTGCCAGCAGTCTACAGTACACCGGGGAGCTGTTTTTT